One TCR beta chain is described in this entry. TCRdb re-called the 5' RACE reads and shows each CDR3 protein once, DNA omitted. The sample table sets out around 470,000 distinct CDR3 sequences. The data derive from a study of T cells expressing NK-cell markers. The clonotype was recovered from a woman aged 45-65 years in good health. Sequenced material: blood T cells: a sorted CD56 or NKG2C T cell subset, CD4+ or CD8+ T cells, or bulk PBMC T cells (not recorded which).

CDR3 amino acids: CASGLVIGSGANVLTF. V is TRBV12-5 and J is TRBJ2-6. This CDR3 comprises 16 residues. CDR1 LGHNT and CDR2 FRNRAP come from the germline V gene.